The rows below give T cell receptor beta chains drawn from one sample of a study of blood T cell repertoires in COVID-19. Sequencing was performed with immunoSEQ multiplex PCR; in TCRdb, only in-frame clones are kept and a portion is missing. Found here are 200,000 or so clones, 80% to 90% of them singletons; the top ten hold roughly an eighth. Material for sequencing was peripheral blood. These receptors all come from a man in his thirties or forties with active or convalescent COVID-19. Each CDR3 is given with its conserved first and last residue.

>TRBJ2-7|TRBV11-3
CASSFQTGTGAYEQYF
>TRBJ1-5|TRBV5-1
CASSRDSGFNQPQHF
>TRBJ2-1|TRBV27
CASSSGLALREQFF
>TRBJ2-1|TRBV7-6
CASSLEEGFLYNEQFF
>TRBJ1-3|TRBV6-1
CASSEAAGTGNTIYF
>TRBJ2-7|TRBV5-1
CASSSGEKSSYEQYF
>TRBJ1-2|TRBV30
CAWSTGLSGYTF
>TRBJ2-1|TRBV4-1
CASSHVSGTGWHEQFF
>TRBJ2-2|TRBV19
CASYPGGTSEGAGELFF
>TRBJ2-2|TRBV28
CASSLSAGELFF
>TRBJ2-1|TRBV6-6
CASTHLASGTNNEQFF
>TRBJ2-1|TRBV10-1
CASSRSQGRNEQFF
>TRBJ1-2|TRBV28
CASSTLEGYTF
>TRBJ1-1|TRBV7-3
CASSPIGGMTEAFF
>TRBJ2-1|TRBV7-8
CASSLRRAGEQFF
>TRBJ1-5|TRBV19
CASQDRGNQPQHF
>TRBJ2-1|TRBV19
CASSPPPSYHEQFF
>TRBJ1-1|TRBV28
CASTPGGRTEAFF
>TRBJ1-4|TRBV6-1
CASSEVREGEKLFF
>TRBJ1-1|TRBV5-6
CASSTPNTEAFF
>TRBJ2-5|TRBV25-1
CASSEARRVEETQYF
>TRBJ2-1|TRBV2
CASSEGLAGVWNEQFF
>TRBJ1-6|TRBV2
CASSGPGTANSPLHF
>TRBJ2-3|TRBV5-1
CASSLATGAGTDTQYF
>TRBJ2-3|TRBV7-3
CASSLTGGSDTQYF
>TRBJ1-1|TRBV4-3
CASSAQVTNTEAFF
>TRBJ1-5|TRBV27
CASSLFGRMDQPQHF
>TRBJ1-2|TRBV9
CASSRGRANYGYTF
>TRBJ2-3|TRBV3-1/TRBV3-2
CASSLVAGGLNSDTQYF
>TRBJ1-5|TRBV28
CASRPGTVLQPQHF
>TRBJ2-7|TRBV29-1
CSARQGPGYEQYF
>TRBJ1-2|TRBV27
CASRRTGPYGYTF
>TRBJ2-7|TRBV11-2
CASSGGGARALYEQYF
>TRBJ2-7|TRBV27
CASKRQGVYEQYF
>TRBJ1-5|TRBV20-1
CSASRYNGNQPQHF
>TRBJ2-2|TRBV7-8
CASSLTRNTGELFF
>TRBJ1-2|TRBV5-6
CASSPVGVAYTF
>TRBJ1-2|TRBV10-1
CASSDGNYGYTF
>TRBJ2-3|TRBV6-6
CASSHEGQGTLDTQYF
>TRBJ1-2|TRBV5-1
CASSLRQGLNYGYTF
>TRBJ1-4|TRBV30
CAWATTGSEKLFF
>TRBJ2-5|TRBV11-2
CASSLEDGMAGTQYF
>TRBJ2-5|TRBV7-9
CASSLVLAGVIAQYF
>TRBJ2-4|TRBV27
CASSLSPRVAGGLNIQYF
>TRBJ2-3|TRBV11-3
CASSLTRTTDTQYF
>TRBJ2-3|TRBV5-1
CASSLATSSGTDTQYF
>TRBJ2-5|TRBV6-5
CASSWTSGQETQYF
>TRBJ2-2|TRBV2
CASSDQAGGPGELFF
>TRBJ2-3|TRBV27
CASRGLAGDTDTQYF
>TRBJ1-4|TRBV4-1
CASSQAAGAGEKLFF
>TRBJ2-1|TRBV5-6
CASSFGDRAYNEQFF
>TRBJ2-5|TRBV30
CAWTSPGAQETQYF
>TRBJ2-1|TRBV7-8
CASSPNRAGEQFF
>TRBJ2-7|TRBV6-2/TRBV6-3
CASSYPPSASYEQYF